This T cell receptor (beta chain) was sequenced for a study of shared clonotypes between healthy human individuals. Negatively enriched CD4+ T cells were divided by CD45RA into naive and memory. For this clone: Antigen specificity is unknown.

TCRdb keeps only in-frame clones here, not all; method: immunoSEQ multiplex PCR. This sample carries about 670,000 clones, approximately 75% of them seen once, and the ten largest clones take approximately 1.8%. Regarding the study as a whole: Blood was the only sampled material, and tissue repertoires likely differ. Researchers found naive subsets generally carried larger estimated richness than memory subsets.

The CDR3 loop spans 16 amino acids. The V end was cut by 4 bases, the J end by 0 bases, with 16 bases between. Per the germline V gene, CDR1 is SEHNR and CDR2 is FQNEAQ (reference sequence). This TCR was sampled from a woman aged 25 to 39 in good health. The sequenced sample consisted of memory CD4+ T cells sorted from blood. Subset denoted: CD45RA-negative fraction. This chain connects TRBV7-9 to TRBJ2-7; tentative D call: TRBD2 (5 bases). CDR3: CASSSGLDLSSYEQYF. The CDR3 coding sequence is TGTGCCAGCAGCTCCGGCCTGGACTTAAGCTCCTACGAGCAGTACTTC. Using reference TRBV7-9 and TRBJ2-7 for the parts outside the CDR3, the full variable domain is DTGVSQNPRHKITKRGQNVTFRCDPISEHNRLYWYRQTLGQGPEFLTYFQNEAQLEKSRLLSDRFSAERPKGSFSTLEIQRTEQGDSAMYLCASSSGLDLSSYEQYFGPGTRLTVT.